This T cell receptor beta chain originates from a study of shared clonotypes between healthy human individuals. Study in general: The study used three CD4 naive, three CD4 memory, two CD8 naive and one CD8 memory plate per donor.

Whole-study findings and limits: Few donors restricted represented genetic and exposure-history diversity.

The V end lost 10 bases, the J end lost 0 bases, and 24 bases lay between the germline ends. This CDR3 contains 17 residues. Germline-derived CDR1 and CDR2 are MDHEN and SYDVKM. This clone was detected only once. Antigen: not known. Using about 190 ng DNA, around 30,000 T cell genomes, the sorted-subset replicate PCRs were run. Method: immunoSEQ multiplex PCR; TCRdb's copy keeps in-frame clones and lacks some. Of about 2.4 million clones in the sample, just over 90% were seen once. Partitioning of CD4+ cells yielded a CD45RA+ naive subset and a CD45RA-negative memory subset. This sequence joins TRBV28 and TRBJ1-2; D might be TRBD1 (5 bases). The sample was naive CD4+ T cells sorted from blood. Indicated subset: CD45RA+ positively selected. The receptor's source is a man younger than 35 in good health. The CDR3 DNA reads TGTGCCACCCAGAAAGGAATAGGGACTAGTGCTAACTATGGCTACACCTTC. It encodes CATQKGIGTSANYGYTF.